Following are 2 T cell receptor beta chains from one sample sequenced in a study of response to subunit inactivated influenza vaccine. One entry per CDR3 protein, called by TCRdb with MiXCR from the RT-PCR reads. The sample holds about 310,000 distinct CDR3 sequences, 21% seen once. The sample was PBMCs from blood, taken less than 22 months after vaccination. The receptors were gathered from a man between 50 and 75 years old who received an inactivated influenza vaccine.

The chain employs TRBV30 and TRBJ1-5, with D possibly matching TRBD1 (6 bases). The germline V gene encodes CDR1 GTSNPN and CDR2 SVGIG (reference sequence). V lost 3 bases, J lost 4 bases, and 13 bases lay in between. The CDR3 has 14 amino acids. The CDR3 coding sequence is TGTGCCTGGAGCGCCGGGAGGGGGAATCAGCCCCAGCATTTT. This gives the protein CAWSAGRGNQPQHF.

This clonotype turned up a few times. J is TRBJ1-1 and V is TRBV5-1, with a tentative D call TRBD1 (6 bases). Germline lookup yields CDR1 SGHRS and CDR2 YFSETQ. The ends were cut back, 0 bases at V and 3 bases at J, with 15 bases in the middle. The CDR3 loop spans 16 amino acids. DNA of the CDR3: TGCGCCAGCAGCTTGGGGGGGGCGAGCAGGGACACTGAAGCTTTCTTT. Translated: CASSLGGASRDTEAFF.